The 13 T cell receptor beta chains below were found in one sample sequenced in a study of shared clonotypes between healthy human individuals. The repertoire was sequenced with immunoSEQ multiplex PCR; TCRdb's copy has only in-frame clones and lacks some. The sample has some 2.1 million clones; 85% to 95% are singletons. Sequencing was performed on naive CD4+ T cells sorted from blood. Noted subset: CD45RA+ positively selected. Source of these receptors: a man between 18 and 29 years old in good health.

This chain links TRBV7-2 with TRBJ1-3; D unresolved. The CDR3 sequence is 14 residues long. Trimming took 4 bases from V and 7 from J, leaving 14 bases between them. The germline V gene has CDR1 SGHTA and CDR2 FQGNSA. CDR3 region: CASSSGRTRNTIYF. The CDR3 DNA reads as TGTGCCAGCAGCTCCGGACGTACAAGGAACACCATATATTTT.

Comments on this clone: The identical CDR3 is also encoded by other nucleotide sequences in the sample. The chain joins TRBV29-1 to TRBJ2-3, with D unclear. Germline V gene sequence: CDR1 SQVTM, CDR2 ANQGSEA. CDR3 length: 12 residues. V was trimmed by 4 bases and J by 0 bases, leaving 5 bases between them. The CDR3: CSVVVSTDTQYF. The CDR3 DNA reads TGCAGCGTTGTGGTTAGCACAGATACGCAGTATTTT.

The J gene is TRBJ2-1, the V gene TRBV7-2, with a possible D match to TRBD1 (5 bases). The CDR3 sequence is 16 residues long. CDR1 SGHTA and CDR2 FQGNSA come from the germline V gene. Trimming pared 1 base from V and 3 bases from J, leaving 13 bases between. CDR3 residues: CASSLVTQGNYNEQFF. In DNA, the CDR3 is TGTGCCAGCAGCTTAGTGACGCAGGGTAACTACAATGAGCAGTTCTTC.

This clone was observed once. This chain links TRBV2 with TRBJ1-4; D uncertain. Trimming took 0 bases from V and 6 from J, leaving 5 bases between them. CDR3 size: 13 residues. Germline loops: CDR1 SNHLY, CDR2 FYNNEI. CDR3 nucleotides: TGTGCCAGCAGTGAAGCGTCGGATGAAAAACTGTTTTTT. The encoded protein is CASSEASDEKLFF.

This chain joins TRBV9 and TRBJ2-6, with no clear D. The ends were cut back, 3 bases at V and 4 bases at J, with 23 bases in the middle. Germline V gene sequence: CDR1 SGDLS, CDR2 YYNGEE. The CDR3 has 19 amino acids. The CDR3 spells CASSAQWTVGGAGANVLTF. CDR3 DNA: TGTGCCAGCAGCGCTCAGTGGACCGTAGGTGGAGCCGGGGCCAACGTCCTGACTTTC.

The rearrangement links TRBV19 to TRBJ1-5; 9 bases are shared with TRBD1. With 4 bases clipped from V and 4 bases from J, the junction kept 5 bases outside the gene matches. The CDR3 contains 15 residues. Germline V lookup: CDR1 LNHDA, CDR2 SQIVND (reference sequence). CDR3: CASSRIGQGNQPQHF. CDR3 bases: TGTGCCAGTAGTAGAATAGGACAGGGGAATCAGCCCCAGCATTTT.

V gene TRBV7-2 combines with J gene TRBJ2-1; weak D call: TRBD2 (5 bases). Germline V gene data show CDR1 as SGHTA and CDR2 as FQGNSA. CDR3 size: 17 residues. Deletions cut 5 bases from V and 0 bases from J, with 17 bases between. The CDR3 loop is CASSASEGRSSYNEQFF. The DNA of the CDR3 is TGTGCCAGCAGCGCTTCCGAAGGGAGAAGCTCCTACAATGAGCAGTTCTTC.

The rearrangement links TRBV5-1 to TRBJ2-5; 7 bases agree with TRBD1. Germline assignment: CDR1 SGHRS and CDR2 YFSETQ. The V gene end was trimmed by 0 bases and the J gene end by 4 bases; junction bases not matched to a gene: 6. The CDR3 totals 15 residues. The DNA of the CDR3 is TGCGCCAGCAGCTTGGAGGGGGCAAGTGGAGAGACCCAGTACTTC. It encodes CASSLEGASGETQYF.

Of note for this clone: Other DNA sequences from this sample encode an identical CDR3 as well. The chain has TRBV20-1 and TRBJ2-3; TRBD2 might be the D (6 bases). V lost 3 bases to trimming and J lost 6 bases, with 7 bases between them. Germline CDR1 is DFQATT and CDR2 is SNEGSKA (reference sequence). The CDR3 is 11 residues long. The CDR3 nucleotides read TGCAGTGCTAGCCGGGGGGATACGCAGTATTTT. It is translated as CSASRGDTQYF.

The chain has TRBV5-1 and TRBJ1-2, with D uncertain. V shed 0 bases and J shed 1 base, with 7 bases lying between them. Germline CDR1 reads SGHRS; CDR2 reads YFSETQ. The CDR3 is made up of 14 amino acids. The CDR3 nucleotides read TGCGCCAGCAGCTTGGCGGAGAGTAACTATGGCTACACCTTC. Its translation: CASSLAESNYGYTF. Combining the CDR3 with reference TRBV5-1 and TRBJ1-2 gives the whole variable domain KAGVTQTPRYLIKTRGQQVTLSCSPISGHRSVSWYQQTPGQGLQFLFEYFSETQRNKGNFPGRFSGRQFSNSRSEMNVSTLELGDSALYLCASSLAESNYGYTFGSGTRLTVV.

V is TRBV27 and J is TRBJ1-5; 8 bases line up with TRBD1. Trimming removed 5 bases from V and 2 bases from J; junction bases left unmatched: 5. The CDR3 covers 15 residues. CDR1 MNHEY and CDR2 SMNVEV come from the germline V gene (reference sequence). The CDR3 DNA reads as TGTGCCAGCAGTGCGACAGGGGTACGCAATCAGCCCCAGCATTTT. This codes for CASSATGVRNQPQHF.

This chain uses TRBV27 with TRBJ2-7; 7 bases agree with TRBD2. Germline CDR1 reads MNHEY; CDR2 reads SMNVEV (reference sequence). The CDR3 length is 16 residues. With V trimmed by 2 bases and J by 4 bases, 11 bases remained unmatched. CDR3 protein: CASSLNPSTSRYEQYF. The CDR3 DNA follows: TGTGCCAGCAGTTTAAATCCCTCGACTAGCCGATACGAGCAGTACTTC.

The chain links TRBV6-5 to TRBJ1-2; D not certain. The CDR3 is made up of 15 amino acids. Germline CDR1 and CDR2: MNHEY and SVGAGI. Trimming took off 3 bases at V and 2 bases at J, with 13 bases between the two ends. CDR3 in amino acids: CASSYLGGSNYGYTF. The CDR3 DNA sequence: TGTGCCAGCAGTTATCTCGGCGGATCGAACTATGGCTACACCTTC.